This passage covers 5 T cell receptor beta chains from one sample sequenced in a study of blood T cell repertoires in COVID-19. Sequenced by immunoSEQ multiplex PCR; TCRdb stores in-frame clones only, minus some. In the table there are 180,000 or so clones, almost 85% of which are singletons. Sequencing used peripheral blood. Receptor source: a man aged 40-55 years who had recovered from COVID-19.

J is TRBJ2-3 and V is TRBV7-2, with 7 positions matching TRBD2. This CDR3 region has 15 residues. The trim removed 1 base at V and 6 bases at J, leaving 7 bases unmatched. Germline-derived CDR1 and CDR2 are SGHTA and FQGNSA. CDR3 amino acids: CASSLDPRGMDTQYF. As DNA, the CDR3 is TGTGCCAGCAGCTTAGATCCGCGGGGGATGGATACGCAGTATTTT.

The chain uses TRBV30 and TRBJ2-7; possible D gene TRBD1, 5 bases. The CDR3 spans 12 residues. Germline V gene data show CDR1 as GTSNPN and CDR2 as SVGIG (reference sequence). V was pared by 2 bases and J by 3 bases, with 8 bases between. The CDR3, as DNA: TGTGCCTGGAGTCCAGACAGCTACGAGCAGTACTTC. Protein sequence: CAWSPDSYEQYF. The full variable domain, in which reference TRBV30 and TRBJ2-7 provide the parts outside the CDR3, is SQTIHQWPATLVQPVGSPLSLECTVEGTSNPNLYWYRQAAGRGLQLLFYSVGIGQISSEVPQNLSASRPQDRQFILSSKKLLLSDSGFYLCAWSPDSYEQYFGPGTRLTVT.

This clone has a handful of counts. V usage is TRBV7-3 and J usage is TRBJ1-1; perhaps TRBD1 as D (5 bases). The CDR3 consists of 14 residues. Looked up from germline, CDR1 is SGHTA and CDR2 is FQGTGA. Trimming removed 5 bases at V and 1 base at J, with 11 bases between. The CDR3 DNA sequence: TGTGCCAGCAGCAATGGACATTCGAACACTGAAGCTTTCTTT. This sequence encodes CASSNGHSNTEAFF.

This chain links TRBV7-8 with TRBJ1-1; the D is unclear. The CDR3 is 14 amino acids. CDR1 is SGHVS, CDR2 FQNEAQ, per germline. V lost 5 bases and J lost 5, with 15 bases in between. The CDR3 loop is CASSLAGIVTEAFF. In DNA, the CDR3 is TGTGCCAGCAGCCTGGCGGGGATTGTGACTGAAGCTTTCTTT.

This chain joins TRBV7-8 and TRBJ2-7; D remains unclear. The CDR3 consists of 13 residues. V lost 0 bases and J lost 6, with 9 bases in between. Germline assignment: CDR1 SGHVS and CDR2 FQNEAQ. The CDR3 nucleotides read TGTGCCAGCAGCTTAGCGACGGGTACCGAGCAGTACTTC. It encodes CASSLATGTEQYF.